The rows below give T cell receptor beta chains drawn from one sample of a study of cytomegalovirus exposure and HLA in healthy donors. Sequenced by immunoSEQ multiplex PCR; TCRdb stores in-frame clones only, minus some. The sample holds around 350,000 clones, more than 80% seen once. The sequenced sample consisted of PBMCs. These receptors were obtained from a young woman in good health and CMV-seronegative. CDR3s include the opening cysteine and the closing phenylalanine or tryptophan. Fields, in order: V gene, D gene, CDR3 length, J gene, CDR3 protein. The D gene is left open where the match is weak.

>TRBV6-1|NA|13|TRBJ1-2
CASRVQGGYGYTF
>TRBV29-1|NA|14|TRBJ2-5
CSVVMWRDGETQYF
>TRBV6-1|NA|14|TRBJ1-4
CASSRRGAREKLFF
>TRBV5-1|NA|15|TRBJ2-2
CASSPRRQHTGELFF
>TRBV15|NA|14|TRBJ1-1
CATSSGREKTEAFF
>TRBV18|TRBD1|19|TRBJ1-1
CASSHRTGGGNQRNTEAFF
>TRBV19|TRBD1|17|TRBJ1-4
CASRLTQGARGNEKLFF
>TRBV6-5|TRBD1|15|TRBJ1-3
CASSRTGLSGNTIYF
>TRBV4-1|TRBD1|15|TRBJ1-5
CASSSREGANQPQHF
>TRBV25-1|NA|14|TRBJ2-3
CASGRGDSTDTQYF
>TRBV12-5|TRBD1|14|TRBJ1-1
CASGLVEGAYEAFF
>TRBV18|TRBD2|16|TRBJ2-1
CASSPPGLADPNEQFF
>TRBV6-1|NA|15|TRBJ2-7
CASRAATAHSYEQYF
>TRBV30|TRBD2|12|TRBJ2-1
CAWTSGYNEQFF
>TRBV27|NA|14|TRBJ1-5
CASSLVEGREPQHF
>TRBV4-1|TRBD1|15|TRBJ2-3
CASSHRDRGADTQYF
>TRBV23-1|TRBD1|17|TRBJ2-3
CASSQSPDRGRTDTQYF
>TRBV30|NA|11|TRBJ2-7
CAWTDSYEQYF
>TRBV4-1|NA|16|TRBJ1-4
CASSAHSGTINEKLFF
>TRBV6-1|NA|12|TRBJ1-5
CASKDNNQPQHF
>TRBV6-1|NA|15|TRBJ1-1
CASSSKTTGDTEAFF
>TRBV11-2|NA|15|TRBJ1-4
CASSNWRGSNEKLFF
>TRBV6-1|TRBD2|15|TRBJ2-3
CASSRAGGSTDTQYF
>TRBV28|NA|15|TRBJ1-6
CASSQGRTYNSPLHF
>TRBV5-1|TRBD1|15|TRBJ1-1
CASSLLQGPNTEAFF
>TRBV28|NA|15|TRBJ1-4
CASSLSLSLNEKLFF
>TRBV6-5|NA|14|TRBJ1-2
CASSYRQVGYGYTF
>TRBV4-1|NA|15|TRBJ2-1
CASSHLQGFYNEQFF
>TRBV7-9|TRBD1|15|TRBJ1-2
CASSLGRRDRTGYTF
>TRBV4-1|NA|13|TRBJ1-2
CASSQAYSYGYTF
>TRBV28|TRBD1|14|TRBJ2-7
CASRRGTGAYEQYF
>TRBV2|TRBD1|15|TRBJ1-3
CASTAQGATGNTIYF
>TRBV28|NA|16|TRBJ1-4
CASSSRGEGTNEKLFF
>TRBV9|TRBD1|16|TRBJ2-2
CASSPRDSLSSGELFF
>TRBV7-2|NA|14|TRBJ1-2
CASSLEAGTYGYTF
>TRBV21-1|NA|20|TRBJ2-7
CASSGDERQERILSSYEQYF
>TRBV14|TRBD2|15|TRBJ2-7
CASSQGLAGPYEQYF
>TRBV4-2|TRBD1|16|TRBJ1-5
CASSLDRDRGGQPQHF
>TRBV6-6|TRBD1|15|TRBJ2-7
CASSPKGLTGTGGCF
>TRBV27|TRBD2|15|TRBJ2-3
CASSPTSGRVDTQYF
>TRBV30|NA|14|TRBJ1-5
CAWSSSGTHQPQHF